Below, one TCR beta chain is given with its context. This specimen belongs to a study of control samples from healthy donors and cancer patients. Sequenced by immunoSEQ multiplex PCR; TCRdb stores in-frame clones only, minus some. The sample includes under 450,000 clones, approximately 90% of them seen just once. Germline values: CDR1 SEHNR, CDR2 FQNEAQ (reference sequence). This CDR3 spans 15 amino acids. V dropped 0 bases and J dropped 3 bases, with 10 bases sitting between them. The sequence came from a man aged 40-55 years with head and neck cancer. Specimen: PBMCs. J is TRBJ2-3 and V is TRBV7-9, with D perhaps matching TRBD1 or TRBD2 (5 bases each). The CDR3 spells CASSLAGWGTDTQYF. CDR3 bases: TGTGCCAGCAGCTTAGCAGGGTGGGGGACAGATACGCAGTATTTT.